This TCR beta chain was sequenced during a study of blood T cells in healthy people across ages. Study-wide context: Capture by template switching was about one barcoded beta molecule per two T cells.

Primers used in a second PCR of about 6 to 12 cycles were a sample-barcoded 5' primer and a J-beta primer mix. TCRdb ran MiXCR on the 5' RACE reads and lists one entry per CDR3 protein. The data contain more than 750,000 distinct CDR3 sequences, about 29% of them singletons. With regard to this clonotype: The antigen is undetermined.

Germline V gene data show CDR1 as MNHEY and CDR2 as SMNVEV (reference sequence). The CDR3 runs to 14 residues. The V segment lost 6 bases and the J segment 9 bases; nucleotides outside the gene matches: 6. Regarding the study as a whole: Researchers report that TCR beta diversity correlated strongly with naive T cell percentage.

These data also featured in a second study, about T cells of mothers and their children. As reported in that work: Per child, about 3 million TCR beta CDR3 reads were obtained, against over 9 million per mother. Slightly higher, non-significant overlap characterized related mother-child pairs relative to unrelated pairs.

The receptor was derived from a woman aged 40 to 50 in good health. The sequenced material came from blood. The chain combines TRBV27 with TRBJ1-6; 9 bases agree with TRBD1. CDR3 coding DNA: TGTGCCAGCAGGCGGGACAGGGCAGGTTCACCCCTCCACTTT. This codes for CASRRDRAGSPLHF.